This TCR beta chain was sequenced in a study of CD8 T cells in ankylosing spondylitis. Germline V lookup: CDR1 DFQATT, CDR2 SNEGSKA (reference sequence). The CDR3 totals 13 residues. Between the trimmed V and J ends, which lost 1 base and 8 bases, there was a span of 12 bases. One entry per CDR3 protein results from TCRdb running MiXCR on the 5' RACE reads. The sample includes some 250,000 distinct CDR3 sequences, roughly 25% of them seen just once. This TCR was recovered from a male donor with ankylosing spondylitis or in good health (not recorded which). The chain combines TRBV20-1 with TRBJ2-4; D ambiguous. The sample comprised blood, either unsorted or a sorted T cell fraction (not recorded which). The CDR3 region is CSARGPWRDIQYF. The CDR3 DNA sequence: TGCAGTGCTAGAGGCCCTTGGCGTGACATTCAGTACTTC.